The present TCR beta chain was sequenced within a study of early T cells in non-severe SARS-CoV-2 infection. Germline lookup yields CDR1 LGHNA and CDR2 YNFKEQ. This CDR3 region has 15 residues. V lost 6 bases, J lost 5 bases, and 9 bases stayed unmatched. Findings and limits, study-wide: In VDJdb matching, anti-spike CD8 responses were favored while private and CD4 specificities went missing.

In this sample, this clonotype turned up many times. Its specificity is unknown. Unique molecular identifiers were added to individual cDNA molecules. From the 5' RACE reads, TCRdb called clonotypes with MiXCR, one entry per CDR3 protein. The sample yields about 59,000 distinct CDR3 sequences, roughly a tenth seen once. The sequencing sample was made of whole blood. The rearrangement links TRBV4-2 to TRBJ2-1; 8 nucleotides line up with TRBD1. This clonotype was obtained from an adult who was a healthcare worker with PCR-confirmed SARS-CoV-2 infection or an uninfected control (not recorded which). CDR3 residues: CASRRMGQANNEQFF. Here the CDR3 DNA reads TGTGCCAGCAGACGCATGGGACAGGCAAACAATGAGCAGTTCTTC.